Below, one T cell receptor beta chain is given with its context. No antigen is known for it. Germline assignment: CDR1 SQVTM and CDR2 ANQGSEA. The CDR3 totals 12 residues. With 4 bases clipped from V and 7 bases from J, the junction kept 3 bases outside the gene matches. The sample comes from a study of T-cell memory formation after mild COVID-19. Study-wide context: TCR clusters were mostly donor specific.

Regarding the study as a whole: Clones that contracted from day 15 to 85 had balanced CD4/CD8; later expanders were CD4+ biased. CD4+ contracting clones were mainly CM and EM; CD8+ ones, EMRA.

Constant-segment primers served in 5'RACE that generated TCR alpha and TCR beta cDNA libraries bearing sample barcodes and UMIs. A single record per CDR3 protein comes from TCRdb applying MiXCR to the 5' RACE reads. The table includes roughly 450,000 distinct CDR3 sequences, approximately 18% detected once. The sequence was obtained from an adult woman who had mild COVID-19 (a few samples of this study predate the infection). Cell type and time point are not known. Material for sequencing was PBMCs or a T cell subset sorted from them (not recorded which). The V gene is TRBV29-1, the J gene TRBJ2-1; TRBD1 matches 8 bases. CDR3 sequence (DNA): TGCAGCGTTGTTCAGGGGGCGAATGAGCAGTTCTTC. Residues: CSVVQGANEQFF.